The entry below gives a single T cell receptor beta chain sequence along with its context. Its antigen remains undetermined. It has no much larger one-base neighbor in the sample; base qualities were not kept. The CDR3 starts with the cysteine, ends with the phenylalanine, and has 11 residues. Left in the record is the CDR3 DNA by itself, 33 bases read in frame from the first base. The germline V gene encodes CDR1 SQVTM and CDR2 ANQGSEA. V was cut back by 5 bases and J by 7 bases, leaving a gap of 9 bases between them. Using the deep immunoSEQ assay, TCR CDR3 regions were amplified from genomic DNA by multiplex PCR. Genomic DNA extracted from each cell subset was distributed evenly over all wells of several immunoSEQ 96-well plates, and each plate served as one replicate. Each replicate PCR for sorted subsets received about 0.2 ug genomic DNA, equal to about 30,000 T cell genomes. The purified libraries were quantified using a Qubit 3.0 fluorometer, sized with a Bioanalyzer 2100, and then quantified again using the KAPA Library Quantification kit. Every immunoSEQ 96-well plate was sequenced on a dedicated single-read 150-cycle Illumina NextSeq 550 flow cell. Under the source paper's analysis protocol: Because the immunoSEQ output included only junctional sequences and no quality scores, the filtering could not be the same as the filtering used for full-length reads. To assign V/J genes and CDR3, sequences were annotated against IMGT germline references using PyIR, a Python wrapper for IgBLAST v1.9. Reads were removed for weak V/J assignments (E-value above 1e-6), missing CDR3, stop codons, out-of-frame junctions, or ambiguous translated residues. A V3J clonotype was defined by an identical inferred V gene, J gene, and CDR3 amino acid sequence. The percentage overlap between two repertoires was calculated by dividing the number of shared unique clonotypes by the size of the smaller repertoire. RTK rarefaction, the Chao1 estimator, and Recon v2.1 estimates of unobserved clonotypes were used to assess repertoire richness. Generation probabilities for all TCRbeta clonotypes obtained by the gDNA method from a handful of donors were computed using OLGA. In TCRdb, the immuneACCESS table is reduced to in-frame sequences with V and J assigned. These tables do not hold every clone; where another copy was compared, an unresolved V gene accounts for under half, and the others remain unexplained. The V and J calls and clone size come from that table; D and trimming were worked out from the DNA. Across this sample there are 600,000 to 750,000 clones, with about 90% seen only once. 30% to 40% of the sample belongs to the ten largest clones.

The record originates from a study of shared clonotypes between healthy human individuals (dated by TCRdb to 2018 to 2020). Concerning the study at large: A few men and two women, aged 18 to 49 years, made up the cohort. For each donor, CD4 naive and CD4 memory were each run on three plates, CD8 naive on two plates, and CD8 memory on one plate. To estimate repertoire size and how much clonotypes are shared between individuals, the study performed deep sequencing of blood TCR repertoires from roughly five healthy adults. Different laboratories and diverse techniques were used to prepare libraries and sequence TCR repertoires, to increase sequencing depth and limit assay-specific biases. Between about 0.85 and 10 billion PBMCs per donor were obtained by leukapheresis.

The donors were healthy, HIV-negative adults with no recently reported acute infections or vaccinations. All donors were Caucasian adults living in Nashville, Tennessee, USA. The CD8 memory samples were a combination of magnetically selected CD45RO+ cells and CCR7-negative CD45RA+ effector memory (TemRA) cells. Blood was collected by leukapheresis, and PBMCs were isolated by Ficoll-Histopaque density gradient centrifugation and then cryopreserved in liquid nitrogen vapor phase. Analytical flow cytometry was used to check the purity and quantity of each magnetically sorted T cell population. From each sorted fraction, genomic DNA was isolated and quantified by UV absorbance on a Nanodrop 2000c. The full study reports these points: Sampling was limited to blood, and TCR repertoires in tissue likely differ from TCR repertoires in blood. Incomplete sequencing was indicated by rarefaction of sorted-subset datasets, despite the large sequencing depth. Higher generation probabilities were observed for clonotypes shared by all four sorted-subset donors than for non-shared clonotypes. Sharing across a few donors was observed for approximately 5% of naive CD4, less than 4% of naive CD8, about 2.3% of memory CD4, and about 0.38% of memory CD8 clonotypes. The small number of donors limited the genetic and exposure-history diversity represented. Naive subsets generally had larger estimated clonotype richness than memory subsets did. Based on pairwise subsampling, the degree of clonotype sharing among donors was expected to be affected by sequencing depth.

The sequenced sample was memory CD8+ T cells from PBMCs. The cell subset or site label here, explained by the study, means: CD45RO+ cells pooled with CCR7-negative TemRA cells. The chain couples TRBV29-1 to TRBJ2-1; TRBD1 is a possible D gene, resting on 6 matching bases. The TCR was taken from a man aged 18 to 29 in good health. Some clones in this sample may be carry-over from other donors' samples. Here the CDR3 is given as CSVPGVNEQFF. Read as DNA, the sequence is TGCAGCGTTCCAGGGGTTAATGAGCAGTTCTTC.